These 7 T cell receptor beta chains originate from one sample sequenced in a study of PD-1 blockade in classical Hodgkin lymphoma. The time point: cycle 4 day 1 (C4D1), after more than 5 weeks of nivolumab. Each patient relapsed following autologous stem cell transplantation, and prior brentuximab vedotin exposure differed. Method: immunoSEQ multiplex PCR; TCRdb's copy keeps in-frame clones and lacks some. The sample lists 85,000 to 90,000 clones, over 75% occurring once. The specimen was peripheral blood mononuclear cells (PBMCs), collected before the fourth cycle of nivolumab. These receptors all come from a human donor with classical Hodgkin lymphoma.

This clone was seen once. The CDR3 spells CASSELEGRYF. The CDR3 DNA reads TGTGCCAGCAGTGAACTGGAGGGCCGGTACTTC. The chain recombines TRBV6-1 with TRBJ2-7; weak D call: TRBD2 (6 bases). This CDR3 spans 11 amino acids. V shed 2 bases and J shed 12 bases, with 11 bases lying between them. CDR1 MNHNS and CDR2 SASEGT come from the germline V gene.

CDR3 residues: CASSVRGDYSNQPQHF. CDR3 in DNA: TGTGCCAGTAGTGTCCGGGGGGATTATAGCAATCAGCCCCAGCATTTT. The V and J genes are TRBV19 and TRBJ1-5, with D tentatively TRBD1 (5 bases). Trimming took 5 bases from V and 0 from J, leaving 14 bases between them. Germline CDR1 and CDR2: LNHDA and SQIVND (reference sequence). The CDR3 is 16 amino acids. The full variable domain, rest sourced from reference TRBV19 and TRBJ1-5, is DGGITQSPKYLFRKEGQNVTLSCEQNLNHDAMYWYRQDPGQGLRLIYYSQIVNDFQKGDIAEGYSVSREKKESFPLTVTSAQKNPTAFYLCASSVRGDYSNQPQHFGDGTRLSIL.

The DNA of the CDR3 is TGTGCCAGCAGCACGGGACAGACATATTCCTACGAGCAGTACTTC. Its protein product is CASSTGQTYSYEQYF. The chain uses TRBV6-1 and TRBJ2-7; 7 bases are shared with TRBD1. Germline V lookup: CDR1 MNHNS, CDR2 SASEGT. V lost 6 bases and J lost 1; bases outside the gene matches: 9. This CDR3 is 15 amino acids long.

The chain carries TRBV6-5 and TRBJ1-2, with D maybe TRBD1 (5 bases). Looked up from germline, CDR1 is MNHEY and CDR2 is SVGAGI. Trimming cost V 4 bases and J 4 bases, with 16 bases left between them. The CDR3 loop spans 15 amino acids. In DNA, the CDR3 is TGTGCCAGCAGTTCTCCGGGATCCGGGACCTATGGCTACACCTTC. Its protein product is CASSSPGSGTYGYTF.

This chain links TRBV11-2 with TRBJ1-6; D gene unclear. V was pared by 8 bases and J by 5 bases, with 16 bases between. Per germline, CDR1 SGHAT and CDR2 FQNNGV. The CDR3 loop spans 15 amino acids. As DNA, the CDR3 is TGTGCCAGCTCCCCTCGACAAGTTGATAATTCACCCCTCCACTTT. Its protein product is CASSPRQVDNSPLHF.

J is TRBJ1-4 and V is TRBV13; 9 bases agree with TRBD1. The length of the CDR3 is 14 residues. V dropped 5 bases and J dropped 7; count of bases not matched to a gene: 5. CDR1 and CDR2 from the germline V gene are PRHDT and FYEKMQ (reference sequence). The CDR3 here is CASSRQGGGEKLFF. CDR3 DNA: TGTGCCAGCAGCCGACAGGGGGGAGGTGAAAAACTGTTTTTT.

V and J are TRBV5-6 and TRBJ1-2; D uncertain. V lost 4 bases, J lost 3 bases, and 16 bases lay in between. The CDR3 length is 15 residues. Germline V lookup: CDR1 SGHDT, CDR2 YYEEEE. CDR3 residues: CASSPGRRRDYGYTF. The CDR3 DNA sequence: TGTGCCAGCAGCCCAGGTCGTCGCCGGGACTATGGCTACACCTTC.